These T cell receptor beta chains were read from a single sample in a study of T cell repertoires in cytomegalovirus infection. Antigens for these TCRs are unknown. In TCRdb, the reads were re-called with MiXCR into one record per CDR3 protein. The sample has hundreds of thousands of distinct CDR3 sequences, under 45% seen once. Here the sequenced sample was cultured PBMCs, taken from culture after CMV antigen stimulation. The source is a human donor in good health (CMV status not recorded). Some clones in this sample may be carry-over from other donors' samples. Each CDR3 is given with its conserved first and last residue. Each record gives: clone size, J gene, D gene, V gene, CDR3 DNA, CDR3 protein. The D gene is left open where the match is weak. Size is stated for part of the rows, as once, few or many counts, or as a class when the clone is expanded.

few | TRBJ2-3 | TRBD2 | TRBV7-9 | TGTGCCAGCAGCTCTGACGGGACTAGCGGGGGCGTCTCGGGATATACGCAGTATTTT | CASSSDGTSGGVSGYTQYF
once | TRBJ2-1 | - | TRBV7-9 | TGTGCCAGCAGCCTCGTCGGGCCTGAGCAGTTCTTC | CASSLVGPEQFF
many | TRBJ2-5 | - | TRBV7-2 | TGTGCCAGCAGCCCGGGACTCGTAGATGGGACCCAGTACTTC | CASSPGLVDGTQYF
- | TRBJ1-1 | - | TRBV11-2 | TGTGCCAGCAGCTCATACACTGACACTGAAGCTTTCTTT | CASSSYTDTEAFF
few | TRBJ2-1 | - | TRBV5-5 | TGTGCCAGCAGCTCCCCCGGGGGCAATGAGCAGTTCTTC | CASSSPGGNEQFF
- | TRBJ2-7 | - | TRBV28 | TGTGCCAGCAGCGAACCCGGGAAGGGGGCCTACGAGCAGTACTTC | CASSEPGKGAYEQYF
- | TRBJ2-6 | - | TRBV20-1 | TGCAGTGCTACCCGAGGGACAATAGGGATCTCTGGGGCCAACGTCCTGACTTTC | CSATRGTIGISGANVLTF
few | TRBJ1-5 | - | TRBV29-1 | TGCAGCGTTGGTATTGGGGATCAGCCCCAGCATTTT | CSVGIGDQPQHF
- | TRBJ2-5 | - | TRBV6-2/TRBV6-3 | TGTGCCACTGGACAGCAGGGAGAGACCCAGTACTTC | CATGQQGETQYF
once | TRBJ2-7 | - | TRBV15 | TGTGCCACCAGCAGAGAGCGGGTTTCCTCCTACGAGCAGTACTTC | CATSRERVSSYEQYF
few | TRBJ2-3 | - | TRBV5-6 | TGTGCCAGCAGACGGGGACGATTACGTTCCCCAGATACGCAGTATTTT | CASRRGRLRSPDTQYF
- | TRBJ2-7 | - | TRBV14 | TGTGCCAGCAGCCAAGATCTTCGTGGGGTGCAGTACTTC | CASSQDLRGVQYF
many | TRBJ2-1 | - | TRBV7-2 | TGTGCCAGCAGCTTAGGAACTACTCACAATGAGCAGTTCTTC | CASSLGTTHNEQFF
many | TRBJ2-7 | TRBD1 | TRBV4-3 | TGCGCCAGCAGCCCGGGACAGGTTCCCTACGAGCAGTACTTC | CASSPGQVPYEQYF
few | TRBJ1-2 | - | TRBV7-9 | TGTGCCAGCAGCCCCCCAGGGATTAGGGGCCGAGCTAACTATGGCTACACCTTC | CASSPPGIRGRANYGYTF
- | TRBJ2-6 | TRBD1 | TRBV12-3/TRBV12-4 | TGTGCCAGCAGTTTAGCTCTCCGACAGGGGGCTGGTGGAAACGTCCTGACTTTC | CASSLALRQGAGGNVLTF
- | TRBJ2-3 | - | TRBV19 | TGTGCCAGTAGTATTTCCCGGGTGGAAGATACGCAGTATTTT | CASSISRVEDTQYF
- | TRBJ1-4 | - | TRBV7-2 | TGTGCCAGCAGCGCCCTCAGGGAGCCCTGGGAAAAACTGTTTTTT | CASSALREPWEKLFF
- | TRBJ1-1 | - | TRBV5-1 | TGCGCCAGCACTTTCCGGGACGCCACTGAAGCTTTCTTT | CASTFRDATEAFF
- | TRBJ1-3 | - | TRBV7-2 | TGTGCCAGCAGCCCACCGGGCAGGGGTCGTGGAAACACCATATATTTT | CASSPPGRGRGNTIYF
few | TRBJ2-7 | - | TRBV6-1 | TGTGCCAGCGGAACAGGGATTCTGTACGAGCAGTACTTC | CASGTGILYEQYF
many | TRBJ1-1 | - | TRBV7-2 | TGTGCCAGCAGCTTCTCGGGGCTGAACACTGAAGCTTTCTTT | CASSFSGLNTEAFF
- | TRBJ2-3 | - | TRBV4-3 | TGCGCCAGCGCCCGCACACTCGGCACAGATACGCAGTATTTT | CASARTLGTDTQYF
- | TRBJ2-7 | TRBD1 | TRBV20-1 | TGCAGTGCTAAAGCATACAATCCTACCGGGACAGCCTCCTACGAGCAGTACTTC | CSAKAYNPTGTASYEQYF
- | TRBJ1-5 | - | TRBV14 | TGTGCCAGCAGCCAAGATCGAGTCCGGCCCCAGCATTTT | CASSQDRVRPQHF
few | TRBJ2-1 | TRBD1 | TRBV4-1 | TGCGCCAGCAGCGCGACAGGGGCCCCCTACAATGAGCAGTTCTTC | CASSATGAPYNEQFF
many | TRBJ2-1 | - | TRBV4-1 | TGCGCCAGCAGCCAAGGTCTACCGACCTATTGGGGTGGCAATGAGCAGTTCTTC | CASSQGLPTYWGGNEQFF
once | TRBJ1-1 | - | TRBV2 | TGTGCCAGCAACGCCGGCAGGGTCACTGAAGCTTTCTTT | CASNAGRVTEAFF
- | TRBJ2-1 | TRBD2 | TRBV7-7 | TGTGCCAGCAGCCCACAGTTAGGGGAGGGTGAGCAGTTCTTC | CASSPQLGEGEQFF
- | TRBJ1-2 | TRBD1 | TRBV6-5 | TGTGCCAGCACCCCAACAGGGGCGTCGGGCTACACCTTC | CASTPTGASGYTF
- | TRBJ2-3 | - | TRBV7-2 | TGTGCCAGCAGCTTAGTCGGCGGGGGCACAGATACGCAGTATTTT | CASSLVGGGTDTQYF
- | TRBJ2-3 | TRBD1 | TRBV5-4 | TGTGCCAGCAGCCCAGACAGGGGGTATACGCAGTATTTT | CASSPDRGYTQYF
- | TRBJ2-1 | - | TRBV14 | TGTGCCAGCAGCCACAAGGACCTGTTCAATGAGCAGTTCTTC | CASSHKDLFNEQFF
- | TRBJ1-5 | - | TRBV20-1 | TGCAGTGCTAGGATCGGGGCGGAAAGCAATCAGCCCCAGCATTTT | CSARIGAESNQPQHF
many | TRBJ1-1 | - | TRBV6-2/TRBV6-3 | TGTGCCAGCAAGGAGGCGGCAAACACTGAAGCTTTCTTT | CASKEAANTEAFF